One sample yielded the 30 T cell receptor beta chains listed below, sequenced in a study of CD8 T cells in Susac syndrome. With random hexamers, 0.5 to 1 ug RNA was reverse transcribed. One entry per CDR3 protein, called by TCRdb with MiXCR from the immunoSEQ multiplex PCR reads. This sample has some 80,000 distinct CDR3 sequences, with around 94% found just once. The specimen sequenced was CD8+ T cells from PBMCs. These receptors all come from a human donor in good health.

In DNA form, the CDR3 reads TGCAGCGTTGAGTCCCGACTAGCGGGAGTCCCAGATACGCAGTATTTT. Translating it yields CSVESRLAGVPDTQYF. The V call is TRBV29-1, the J call TRBJ2-3; 12 nucleotides agree with TRBD2. Germline assignment: CDR1 SQVTM and CDR2 ANQGSEA. The length of the CDR3 is 16 residues. With V trimmed by 3 bases and J by 4 bases, 8 bases remained unmatched.

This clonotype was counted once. The CDR3 loop is CASSPRGLGYGYTF. In DNA, the CDR3 is TGTGCCAGCAGTCCCAGGGGGCTTGGCTATGGCTACACCTTC. The rearrangement uses TRBV27 and TRBJ1-2; 8 nucleotides align to TRBD1. This CDR3 spans 14 amino acids. From germline, CDR1 is MNHEY and CDR2 SMNVEV (reference sequence). With 5 bases clipped from V and 4 bases from J, the junction kept 6 bases outside the gene matches.

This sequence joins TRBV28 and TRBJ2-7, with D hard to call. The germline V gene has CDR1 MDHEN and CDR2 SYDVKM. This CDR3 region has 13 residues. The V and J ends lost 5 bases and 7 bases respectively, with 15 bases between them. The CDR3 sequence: CASSRRDWPEQYV. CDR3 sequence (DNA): TGTGCCAGCAGTCGTCGAGACTGGCCAGAGCAGTACGTC.

The CDR3 coding sequence is TGCGCCAGCAGCTTGAAGGGCATGGAGCAGTACTTC. Its translation is CASSLKGMEQYF. This chain uses TRBV5-1 with TRBJ2-7; D unclear. V shed 1 base and J shed 7 bases, with 9 bases lying between them. Germline CDR1 SGHRS, CDR2 YFSETQ. This CDR3 has 12 amino acids.

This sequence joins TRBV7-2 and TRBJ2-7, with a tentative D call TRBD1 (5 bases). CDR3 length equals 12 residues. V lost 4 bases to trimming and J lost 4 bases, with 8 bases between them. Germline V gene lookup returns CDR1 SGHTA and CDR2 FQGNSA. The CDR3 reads CASSSQGYEQYF. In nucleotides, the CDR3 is TGTGCCAGCAGCTCCCAGGGTTACGAGCAGTACTTC.

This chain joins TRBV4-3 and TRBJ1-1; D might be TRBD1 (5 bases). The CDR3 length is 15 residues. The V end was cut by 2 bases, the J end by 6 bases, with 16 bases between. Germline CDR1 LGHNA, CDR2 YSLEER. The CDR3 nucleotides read TGCGCCAGCAGCCAATATCCCCAGGGTACCGCTGAAGCTTTCTTT. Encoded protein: CASSQYPQGTAEAFF.

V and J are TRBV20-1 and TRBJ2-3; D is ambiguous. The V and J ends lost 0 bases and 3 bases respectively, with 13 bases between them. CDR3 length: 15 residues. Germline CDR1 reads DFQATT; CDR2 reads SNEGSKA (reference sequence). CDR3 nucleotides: TGCAGTGCTAGAGATCGTACAGACGGAACAGATACGCAGTATTTT. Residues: CSARDRTDGTDTQYF.

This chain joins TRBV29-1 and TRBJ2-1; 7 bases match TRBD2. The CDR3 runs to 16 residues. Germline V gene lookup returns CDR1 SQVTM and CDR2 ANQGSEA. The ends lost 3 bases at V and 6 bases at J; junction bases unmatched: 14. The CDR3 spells CSVDLLSGFGVNEQFF. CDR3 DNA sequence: TGCAGCGTTGATCTACTTAGCGGGTTCGGGGTCAATGAGCAGTTCTTC.

In DNA form, the CDR3 reads TGCAGTGTTGTTGACGGGAACTATGGCTACACCTTC. Its translation is CSVVDGNYGYTF. This chain uses TRBV20-1 with TRBJ1-2; D gene unclear. Between the trimmed V and J ends, which lost 7 bases and 2 bases, there was a span of 11 bases. The CDR3 is 12 residues long. CDR1 and CDR2 (germline): DFQATT, SNEGSKA (reference sequence).

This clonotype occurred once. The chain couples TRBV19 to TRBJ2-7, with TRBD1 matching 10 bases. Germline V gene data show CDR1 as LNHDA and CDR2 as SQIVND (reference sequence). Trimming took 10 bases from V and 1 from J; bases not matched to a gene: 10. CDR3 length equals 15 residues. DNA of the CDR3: TGTGCCACAAAAACCGGGACAGGGGCTTCCTACGAGCAGTACTTC. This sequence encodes CATKTGTGASYEQYF.

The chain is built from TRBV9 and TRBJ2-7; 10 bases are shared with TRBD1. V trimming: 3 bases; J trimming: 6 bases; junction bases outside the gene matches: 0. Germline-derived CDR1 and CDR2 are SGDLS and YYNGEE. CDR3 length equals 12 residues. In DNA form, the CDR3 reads TGTGCCAGCAGCGGGGACAGGGGCGAGCAGTACTTC. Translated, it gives CASSGDRGEQYF.

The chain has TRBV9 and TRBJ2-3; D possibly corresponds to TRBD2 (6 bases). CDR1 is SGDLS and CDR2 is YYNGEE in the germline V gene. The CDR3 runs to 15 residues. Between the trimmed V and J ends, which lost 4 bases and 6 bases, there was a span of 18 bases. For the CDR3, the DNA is TGTGCCAGCAGCCCGTCCGGGACTCCCCCCGATACGCAGTATTTT. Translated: CASSPSGTPPDTQYF.

Here the CDR3 reads CASSIGGTNQPQHF. The CDR3 DNA reads TGTGCCAGCAGCATCGGGGGGACCAATCAGCCCCAGCATTTT. The rearrangement links TRBV6-5 to TRBJ1-5; weak D call: TRBD1 (5 bases). Germline lookup yields CDR1 MNHEY and CDR2 SVGAGI. This CDR3 spans 14 amino acids. V was pared by 6 bases and J by 3 bases, with 12 bases between.

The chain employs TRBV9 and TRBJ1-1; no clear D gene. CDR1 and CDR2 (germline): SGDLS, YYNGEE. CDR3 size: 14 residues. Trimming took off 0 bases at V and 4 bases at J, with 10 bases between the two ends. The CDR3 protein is CASSVGLSGTEAFF. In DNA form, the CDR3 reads TGTGCCAGCAGCGTAGGTCTAAGTGGCACTGAAGCTTTCTTT.

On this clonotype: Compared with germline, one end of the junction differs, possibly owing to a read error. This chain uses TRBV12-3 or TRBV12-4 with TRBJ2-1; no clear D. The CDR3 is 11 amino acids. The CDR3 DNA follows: TGTGCCAGCAGTTTGGACCGGGTGATCATCTTC. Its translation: CASSLDRVIIF.

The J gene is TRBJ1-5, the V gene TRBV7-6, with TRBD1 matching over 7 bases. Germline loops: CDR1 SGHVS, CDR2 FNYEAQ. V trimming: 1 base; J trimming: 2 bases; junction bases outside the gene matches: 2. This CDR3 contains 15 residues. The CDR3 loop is CASSLGGTGNQPQHF. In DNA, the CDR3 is TGTGCCAGCAGCTTAGGGGGGACAGGCAATCAGCCCCAGCATTTT.

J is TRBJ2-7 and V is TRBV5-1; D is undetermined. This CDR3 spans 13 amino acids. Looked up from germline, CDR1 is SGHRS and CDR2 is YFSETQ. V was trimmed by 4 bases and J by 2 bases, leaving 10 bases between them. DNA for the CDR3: TGCGCCAGCAGCCCCGCCCAAACCTACGAGCAGTACTTC. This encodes CASSPAQTYEQYF.

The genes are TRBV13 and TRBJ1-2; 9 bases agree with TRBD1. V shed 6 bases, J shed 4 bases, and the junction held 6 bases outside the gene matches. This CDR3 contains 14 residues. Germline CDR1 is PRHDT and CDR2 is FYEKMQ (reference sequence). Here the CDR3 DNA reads TGTGCCAGCAGTCAAACAGGGGGCCCCTATGGCTACACCTTC. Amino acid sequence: CASSQTGGPYGYTF.

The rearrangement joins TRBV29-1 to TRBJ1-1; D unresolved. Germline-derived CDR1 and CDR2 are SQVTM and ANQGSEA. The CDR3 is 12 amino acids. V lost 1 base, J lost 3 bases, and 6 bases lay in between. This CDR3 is CSVEGSYTEAFF. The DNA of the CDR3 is TGCAGCGTTGAAGGCAGCTACACTGAAGCTTTCTTT.

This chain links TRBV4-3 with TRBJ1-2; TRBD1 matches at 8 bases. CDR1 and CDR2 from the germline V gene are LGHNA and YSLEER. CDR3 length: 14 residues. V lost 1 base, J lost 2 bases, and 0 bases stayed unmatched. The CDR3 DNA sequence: TGCGCCAGCAGCCAAGGGACAGGGAACTATGGCTACACCTTC. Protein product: CASSQGTGNYGYTF.

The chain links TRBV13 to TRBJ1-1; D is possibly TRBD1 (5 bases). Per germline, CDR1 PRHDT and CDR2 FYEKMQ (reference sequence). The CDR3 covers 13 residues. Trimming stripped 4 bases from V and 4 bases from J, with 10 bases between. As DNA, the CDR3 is TGTGCCAGCAGCTCAGCAGGGTCCACTGAAGCTTTCTTT. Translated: CASSSAGSTEAFF.

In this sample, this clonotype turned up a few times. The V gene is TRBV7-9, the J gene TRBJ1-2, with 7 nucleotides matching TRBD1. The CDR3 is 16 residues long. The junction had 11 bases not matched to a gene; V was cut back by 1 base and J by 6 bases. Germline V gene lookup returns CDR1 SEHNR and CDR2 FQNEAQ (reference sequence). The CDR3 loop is CASSLEAISGGDGYTF. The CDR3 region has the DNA TGTGCCAGCAGCTTAGAGGCCATCTCAGGGGGAGATGGCTACACCTTC. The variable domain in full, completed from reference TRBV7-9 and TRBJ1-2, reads DTGVSQNPRHKITKRGQNVTFRCDPISEHNRLYWYRQTLGQGPEFLTYFQNEAQLEKSRLLSDRFSAERPKGSFSTLEIQRTEQGDSAMYLCASSLEAISGGDGYTFGSGTRLTVV.

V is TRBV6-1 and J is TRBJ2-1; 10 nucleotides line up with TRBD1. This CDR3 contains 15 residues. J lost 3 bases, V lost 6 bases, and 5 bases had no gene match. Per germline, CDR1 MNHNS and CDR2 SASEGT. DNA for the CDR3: TGTGCCAGCAGCCCGGGACAGGGGAGCTACAATGAGCAGTTCTTC. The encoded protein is CASSPGQGSYNEQFF.

The CDR3: CASSSPSENWGTEAFF. The CDR3 DNA is TGTGCCAGCAGCTCCCCTTCAGAGAATTGGGGCACTGAAGCTTTCTTT. The chain combines TRBV5-6 with TRBJ1-1; no clear D. The CDR3 has 16 residues. The germline gives CDR1 SGHDT, CDR2 YYEEEE. Trimming took 3 bases from V and 4 from J, leaving 19 bases between them. Together with reference TRBV5-6 and TRBJ1-1, the CDR3 gives the full variable domain: DAGVTQSPTHLIKTRGQQVTLRCSPKSGHDTVSWYQQALGQGPQFIFQYYEEEERQRGNFPDRFSGHQFPNYSSELNVNALLLGDSALYLCASSSPSENWGTEAFFGQGTRLTVV.

The CDR3 DNA reads as TGTGCCAGCAGCTCAGCCGGGACAGGGCCCTACGAGCAGTACTTC. Residues: CASSSAGTGPYEQYF. The rearrangement joins TRBV7-9 to TRBJ2-7, with TRBD1 matching 9 bases. Unmatched junction bases numbered 6, after V lost 4 bases and J lost 2 bases. Germline-derived CDR1 and CDR2 are SEHNR and FQNEAQ (reference sequence). The CDR3 contains 15 residues.

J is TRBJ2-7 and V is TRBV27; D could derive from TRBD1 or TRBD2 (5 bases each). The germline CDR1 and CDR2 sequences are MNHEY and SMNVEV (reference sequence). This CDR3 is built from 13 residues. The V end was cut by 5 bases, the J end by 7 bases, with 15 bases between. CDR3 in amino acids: CASSDPLGEEQYF. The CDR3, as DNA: TGTGCCAGCAGTGACCCCCTGGGGGAGGAGCAGTACTTC.

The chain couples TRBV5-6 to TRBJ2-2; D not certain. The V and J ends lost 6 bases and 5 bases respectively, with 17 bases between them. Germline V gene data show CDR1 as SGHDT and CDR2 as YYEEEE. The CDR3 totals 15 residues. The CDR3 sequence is CASINGPAETGELFF. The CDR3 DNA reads TGTGCCAGCATTAACGGTCCCGCCGAGACCGGGGAGCTGTTTTTT.

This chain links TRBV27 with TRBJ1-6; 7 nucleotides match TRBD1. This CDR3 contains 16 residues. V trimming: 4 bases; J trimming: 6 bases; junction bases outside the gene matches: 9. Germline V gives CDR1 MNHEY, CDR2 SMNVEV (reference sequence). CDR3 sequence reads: CASSSWAGQINSPLHF. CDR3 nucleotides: TGTGCCAGCAGTTCGTGGGCGGGACAGATTAATTCACCCCTCCACTTT.

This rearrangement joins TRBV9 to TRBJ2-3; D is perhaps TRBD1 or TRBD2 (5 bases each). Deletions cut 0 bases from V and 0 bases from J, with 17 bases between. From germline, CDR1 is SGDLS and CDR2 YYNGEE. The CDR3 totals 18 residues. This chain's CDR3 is CASSVDPSGTPSTDTQYF. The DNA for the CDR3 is TGTGCCAGCAGCGTAGATCCCTCCGGGACCCCTAGCACAGATACGCAGTATTTT.

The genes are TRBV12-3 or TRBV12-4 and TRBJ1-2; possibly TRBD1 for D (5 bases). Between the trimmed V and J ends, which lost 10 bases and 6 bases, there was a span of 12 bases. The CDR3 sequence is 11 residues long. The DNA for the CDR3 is TGTGCCACCCCCCCGGGGGATGGCTACACCTTC. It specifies CATPPGDGYTF.